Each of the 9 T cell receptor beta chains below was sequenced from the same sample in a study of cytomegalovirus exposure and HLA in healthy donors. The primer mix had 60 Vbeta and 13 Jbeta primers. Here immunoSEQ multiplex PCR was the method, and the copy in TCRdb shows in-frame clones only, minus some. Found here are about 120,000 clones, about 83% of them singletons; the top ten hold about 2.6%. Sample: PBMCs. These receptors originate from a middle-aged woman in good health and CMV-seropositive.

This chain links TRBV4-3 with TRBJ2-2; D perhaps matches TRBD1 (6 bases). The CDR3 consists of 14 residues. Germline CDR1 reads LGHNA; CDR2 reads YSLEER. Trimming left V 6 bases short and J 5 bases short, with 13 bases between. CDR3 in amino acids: CASRAQGGTGELFF. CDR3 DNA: TGCGCCAGCAGGGCACAGGGTGGTACCGGGGAGCTGTTTTTT.

CDR3 sequence: CASSPTGPTEAFF. DNA for the CDR3: TGTGCCAGCAGCCCTACAGGGCCCACTGAAGCTTTCTTT. The chain employs TRBV11-2 and TRBJ1-1; possible D gene TRBD1, 6 bases. From germline, CDR1 is SGHAT and CDR2 FQNNGV. CDR3 size: 13 residues. V was pared by 5 bases and J by 4 bases, with 11 bases between.

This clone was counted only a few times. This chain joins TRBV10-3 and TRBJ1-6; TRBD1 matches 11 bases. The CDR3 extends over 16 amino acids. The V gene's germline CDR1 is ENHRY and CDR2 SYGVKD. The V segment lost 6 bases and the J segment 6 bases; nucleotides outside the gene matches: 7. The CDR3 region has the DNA TGTGCCATCAGGGTAGGACAGGGGGCTTTTAATTCACCCCTCCACTTT. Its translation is CAIRVGQGAFNSPLHF.

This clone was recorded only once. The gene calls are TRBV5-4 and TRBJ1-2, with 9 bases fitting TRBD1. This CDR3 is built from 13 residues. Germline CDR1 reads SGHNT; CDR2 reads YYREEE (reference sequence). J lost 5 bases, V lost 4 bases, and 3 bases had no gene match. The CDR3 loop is CASSRDREYGYTF. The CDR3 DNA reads TGTGCCAGCAGCCGGGACAGGGAATATGGCTACACCTTC. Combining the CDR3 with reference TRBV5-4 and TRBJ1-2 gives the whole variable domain ETGVTQSPTHLIKTRGQQVTLRCSSQSGHNTVSWYQQALGQGPQFIFQYYREEENGRGNFPPRFSGLQFPNYSSELNVNALELDDSALYLCASSRDREYGYTFGSGTRLTVV.

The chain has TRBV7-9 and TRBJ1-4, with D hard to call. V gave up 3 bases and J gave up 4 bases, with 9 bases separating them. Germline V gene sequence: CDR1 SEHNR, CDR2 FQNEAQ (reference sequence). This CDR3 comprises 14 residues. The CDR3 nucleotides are TGTGCCAGCAGCTTCGGGAGACTTAATGAAAAACTGTTTTTT. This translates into CASSFGRLNEKLFF. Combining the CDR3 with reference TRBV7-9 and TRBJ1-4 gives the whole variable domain DTGVSQNPRHKITKRGQNVTFRCDPISEHNRLYWYRQTLGQGPEFLTYFQNEAQLEKSRLLSDRFSAERPKGSFSTLEIQRTEQGDSAMYLCASSFGRLNEKLFFGSGTQLSVL.

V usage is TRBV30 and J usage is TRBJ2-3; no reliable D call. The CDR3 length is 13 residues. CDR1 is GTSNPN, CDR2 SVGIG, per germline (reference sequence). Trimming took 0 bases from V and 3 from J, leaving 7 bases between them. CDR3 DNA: TGTGCCTGGAGTGTCTCCCCGACAGATACGCAGTATTTT. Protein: CAWSVSPTDTQYF.

The CDR3 nucleotides are TGTGCCAGCAGCTCAATGGCAGGCTACGAGCAGTACTTC. As protein: CASSSMAGYEQYF. The chain couples TRBV5-6 to TRBJ2-7; no firm D call. The germline V and J ends were trimmed by 3 bases and 3 bases, with 10 bases remaining between them. Germline CDR1 SGHDT, CDR2 YYEEEE. The CDR3 has 13 amino acids. Full variable domain (outside the CDR3, taken from reference TRBV5-6 and TRBJ2-7): DAGVTQSPTHLIKTRGQQVTLRCSPKSGHDTVSWYQQALGQGPQFIFQYYEEEERQRGNFPDRFSGHQFPNYSSELNVNALLLGDSALYLCASSSMAGYEQYFGPGTRLTVT.

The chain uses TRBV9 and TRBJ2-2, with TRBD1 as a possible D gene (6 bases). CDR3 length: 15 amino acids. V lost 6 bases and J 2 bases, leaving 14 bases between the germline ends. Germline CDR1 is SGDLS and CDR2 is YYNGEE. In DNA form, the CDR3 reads TGTGCCAGCATGCAGGGGATGAGTAACACCGGGGAGCTGTTTTTT. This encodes CASMQGMSNTGELFF.

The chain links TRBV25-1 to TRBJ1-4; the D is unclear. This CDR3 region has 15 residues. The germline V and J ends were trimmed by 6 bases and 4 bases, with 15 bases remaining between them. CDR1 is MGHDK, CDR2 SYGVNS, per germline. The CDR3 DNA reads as TGTGCCAGCAGCCCTGTCTCAGGCTTTAATGAAAAACTGTTTTTT. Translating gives CASSPVSGFNEKLFF.